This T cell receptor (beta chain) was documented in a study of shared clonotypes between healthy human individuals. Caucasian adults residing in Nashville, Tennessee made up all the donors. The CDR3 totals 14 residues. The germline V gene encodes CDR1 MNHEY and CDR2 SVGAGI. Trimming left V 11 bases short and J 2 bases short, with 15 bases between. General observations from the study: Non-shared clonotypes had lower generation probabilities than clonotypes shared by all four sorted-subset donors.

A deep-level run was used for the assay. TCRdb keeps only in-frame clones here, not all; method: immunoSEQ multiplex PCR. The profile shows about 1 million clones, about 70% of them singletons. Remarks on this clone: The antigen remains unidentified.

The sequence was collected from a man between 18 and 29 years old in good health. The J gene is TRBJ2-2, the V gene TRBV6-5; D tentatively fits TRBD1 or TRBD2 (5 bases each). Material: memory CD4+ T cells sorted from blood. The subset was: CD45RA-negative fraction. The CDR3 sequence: CAAQSGGNTGELFF. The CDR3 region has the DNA TGTGCCGCCCAATCTGGGGGTAACACCGGGGAGCTGTTTTTT.